These 23 T cell receptor beta chains were all obtained from the same sample, sequenced in a study of regulatory T cells in long-lasting Graves disease. Building of the TCR beta libraries involved iRepertoire HTBI primers and Arm-PCR of CDR3 regions. TCRdb redid the calling of the multiplex PCR reads with MiXCR, one entry per CDR3 protein. Of under 450,000 distinct CDR3 sequences in the sample, around 20% were seen once. The time point denotes: persistent/refractory GD, antithyroid drugs over 5 years with positive TRAb. Scientists built the TCR library using RNA that was extracted from PBMCs. The specimen was peripheral blood mononuclear cells (PBMCs), collected when the disease was refractory, from a patient treated with antithyroid drugs. The origin of the receptors is a female donor with Graves disease.

This clonotype was seen a few times. This chain links TRBV19 with TRBJ1-1; no reliable D call. V was clipped by 0 bases and J by 3 bases, with 14 bases between them. Per the germline V gene, CDR1 is LNHDA and CDR2 is SQIVND (reference sequence). The CDR3 spans 16 residues. The CDR3 spells CASSIDSTFRDTEAFF. CDR3 nucleotides: TGTGCCAGTAGTATAGATAGTACCTTCCGAGACACTGAAGCTTTCTTT.

A few counts support this clonotype. A read error may be the cause here, since a much bigger clone is one base away. The V gene is TRBV28, the J gene TRBJ2-5; D assignment may be TRBD1 or TRBD2 (5 bases each). From germline, CDR1 is MDHEN and CDR2 SYDVKM. The CDR3 consists of 17 residues. The CDR3 loop is CASSYPNGTYIQGTQYF. In nucleotides, the CDR3 is TGTGCCAGCAGCTACCCCAACGGGACGTACATCCAAGGGACCCAGTACTTC.

This chain joins TRBV19 and TRBJ1-2; 8 nucleotides agree with TRBD1. In germline, CDR1 is LNHDA, CDR2 SQIVND (reference sequence). CDR3 length equals 15 residues. V was clipped by 5 bases and J by 8 bases; unmatched bases: 13. This chain's CDR3 is CASSLPGQETRGYTF. CDR3 nucleotide sequence: TGTGCCAGTAGTCTCCCGGGACAGGAGACGAGGGGCTACACCTTC.

This clonotype was seen a handful of times. The gene calls are TRBV5-6 and TRBJ2-5; D is perhaps TRBD1 or TRBD2 (5 bases each). CDR3 length equals 15 residues. CDR1 is SGHDT and CDR2 is YYEEEE in the germline V gene. V gave up 4 bases and J gave up 5 bases, with 18 bases separating them. Written as DNA, the CDR3 is TGTGCCAGCAGCACCCCCGGGACCCACGTGGAGACCCAGTACTTC. Its protein is CASSTPGTHVETQYF.

In this sample, this clonotype turned up a few times. The chain carries TRBV7-9 and TRBJ1-1; D might be TRBD1 (6 bases). This CDR3 is 15 amino acids long. Trimming stripped 6 bases from V and 1 base from J, with 15 bases between. In germline, CDR1 is SEHNR, CDR2 FQNEAQ (reference sequence). CDR3 residues: CASRSSDRPNTEAFF. CDR3 DNA sequence: TGTGCCAGCAGGTCCTCCGACAGGCCGAACACTGAAGCTTTCTTT. The entire variable domain, with the rest obtained from reference TRBV7-9 and TRBJ1-1, is as follows: DTGVSQNPRHKITKRGQNVTFRCDPISEHNRLYWYRQTLGQGPEFLTYFQNEAQLEKSRLLSDRFSAERPKGSFSTLEIQRTEQGDSAMYLCASRSSDRPNTEAFFGQGTRLTVV.

This clonotype was found many times. The V and J genes are TRBV7-2 and TRBJ2-5; D not certain. The CDR3 length is 15 residues. Trimming took off 1 base at V and 1 base at J, with 10 bases between the two ends. CDR1 SGHTA and CDR2 FQGNSA come from the germline V gene. The CDR3, as DNA: TGTGCCAGCAGCTTAGGGCCTACCCTCCAAGAGACCCAGTACTTC. Protein: CASSLGPTLQETQYF.

This clonotype was counted at least ten times. The rearrangement uses TRBV7-2 and TRBJ2-7; the D is unclear. Looked up from germline, CDR1 is SGHTA and CDR2 is FQGNSA. The V end was cut by 1 base, the J end by 4 bases, with 11 bases between. This CDR3 has 14 residues. The CDR3 protein is CASSLVGPEYEQYF. The CDR3 DNA reads TGTGCCAGCAGCTTAGTTGGTCCGGAATACGAGCAGTACTTC. Full variable domain (missing parts from reference TRBV7-2 and TRBJ2-7): GAGVSQSPSNKVTEKGKDVELRCDPISGHTALYWYRQSLGQGLEFLIYFQGNSAPDKSGLPSDRFSAERTGGSVSTLTIQRTQQEDSAVYLCASSLVGPEYEQYFGPGTRLTVT.

In this sample, this clonotype turned up a few times. The chain couples TRBV27 to TRBJ2-4; 7 positions agree with TRBD1. The V segment lost 2 bases and the J segment 0 bases; nucleotides outside the gene matches: 7. CDR1 is MNHEY and CDR2 is SMNVEV in the germline V gene (reference sequence). The CDR3 has 17 residues. CDR3 DNA sequence: TGTGCCAGCAGTTTACGGTGGACAGGCCCAGCCAAAAACATTCAGTACTTC. Translated, it gives CASSLRWTGPAKNIQYF.

J is TRBJ2-5 and V is TRBV3-2; TRBD1 reflects the table's D call only, with no check against the DNA. TRBV3-2 represents a pseudogene. The length of the CDR3 is 15 residues. Written as DNA, the CDR3 is TGTGCCAGCAGCCATGGACAGGGGGCCGGAGAGACCCAGTACTTC. Translation gives CASSHGQGAGETQYF.

This chain links TRBV5-5 with TRBJ2-2, with unresolved D. The CDR3 runs to 16 residues. Germline-derived CDR1 and CDR2 are SGHKS and YYEKEE (reference sequence). V lost 4 bases and J 5 bases, leaving 18 bases between the germline ends. The DNA of the CDR3 is TGTGCCAGCAGCCGAGGACCGAACCTGGGGACCGGGGAGCTGTTTTTT. Its protein is CASSRGPNLGTGELFF.

This clonotype was seen only a few times. V gene TRBV2 combines with J gene TRBJ2-5; D is perhaps TRBD1 or TRBD2 (6 bases each). CDR3 length equals 16 residues. V lost 2 bases, J lost 1 base, and 14 bases lay in between. Per the germline V gene, CDR1 is SNHLY and CDR2 is FYNNEI. The CDR3 DNA follows: TGTGCCAGCAGTGAACAGGGGACTCAGTCCCAAGAGACCCAGTACTTC. Its protein is CASSEQGTQSQETQYF.

CDR3 sequence reads: CASSLRRVAPETQYF. In DNA, the CDR3 is TGTGCCAGCAGCTTACGGCGGGTAGCGCCAGAGACCCAGTACTTC. The V and J genes are TRBV7-8 and TRBJ2-5; tentatively, D is TRBD2 (5 bases). The CDR3 is 15 residues long. CDR1 is SGHVS, CDR2 FQNEAQ, per germline. Deletions cut 2 bases from V and 4 bases from J, with 14 bases between.

Remarks on this clonotype: A read error may be the cause here, since a much bigger clone is one base away. The J gene is TRBJ2-7, the V gene TRBV2; unclear D gene. CDR3 length: 14 amino acids. The germline CDR1 and CDR2 sequences are SNHLY and FYNNEI. The CDR3, as DNA: TGTGCCAGCAAATTTGACATCCAACTCTACGAGCACTACTTC. This encodes CASKFDIQLYEHYF.

This clonotype came up many times. J is TRBJ1-2 and V is TRBV6-1; D is undetermined. Looked up from germline, CDR1 is MNHNS and CDR2 is SASEGT. The length of the CDR3 is 13 residues. The germline V and J ends were trimmed by 7 bases and 5 bases, with 14 bases remaining between them. CDR3 nucleotides: TGTGCCAGCACTTCCTATGTCGGTTATGGCTACACCTTC. Protein: CASTSYVGYGYTF.

This clonotype was detected only a few times. V gene TRBV12-5 combines with J gene TRBJ2-1; TRBD2 aligns across 10 bases. CDR3 size: 15 residues. V shed 1 base, J shed 7 bases, and the junction held 4 bases outside the gene matches. CDR1 LGHNT and CDR2 FRNRAP come from the germline V gene. The CDR3 sequence: CASGLGLAGVNEQFF. DNA for the CDR3: TGTGCTAGTGGTTTGGGGCTAGCGGGAGTGAATGAGCAGTTCTTC.

This clonotype was seen only a few times. J is TRBJ1-2 and V is TRBV24-1; TRBD1 agrees at 11 bases. The CDR3 has 18 amino acids. V shed 2 bases and J 3 bases; nucleotides not matched to a gene: 10. CDR1 and CDR2 from the germline V gene are KGHDR and SFDVKD. Here the CDR3 DNA reads TGTGCCACCAGTGATTCAGGACAGGGGGCACTTAGGGACTATGGCTACACCTTC. Amino acids: CATSDSGQGALRDYGYTF.

The chain links TRBV19 to TRBJ1-5; 7 nucleotides align to TRBD1. In germline, CDR1 is LNHDA, CDR2 SQIVND (reference sequence). Unmatched junction bases numbered 16, after V lost 10 bases and J lost 7 bases. There are 15 residues in the CDR3. The CDR3 loop reads CATAMTGSWEQPQHF. CDR3 nucleotide sequence: TGTGCCACCGCAATGACAGGGTCCTGGGAGCAGCCCCAGCATTTT.

This clonotype appeared many times. The V call is TRBV18, the J call TRBJ2-2, with TRBD1 matching 7 bases. With 5 bases clipped from V and 4 bases from J, the junction kept 1 base outside the gene matches. This CDR3 contains 13 residues. Germline V gene data show CDR1 as KGHSH and CDR2 as LQKENI. The CDR3 loop reads CASSRQGTGELFF. DNA of the CDR3: TGTGCCAGCTCAAGACAGGGCACCGGGGAGCTGTTTTTT.

Concerning this clonotype: At one end the junction does not follow the germline gene, possibly because of a read error. The rearrangement joins TRBV12-3 or TRBV12-4 to TRBJ2-1; no reliable D call. This CDR3 contains 12 residues. The CDR3 reads CSSSLGLTWQFF. For the CDR3, the DNA is TGTTCCAGCAGTCTTGGGCTAACATGGCAGTTCTTC.

On this clonotype itself: This probably arose from a read error, given a far larger clone one base away. V usage is TRBV2 and J usage is TRBJ2-5; D not resolved. V was trimmed by 8 bases and J by 3 bases, leaving 4 bases between them. Germline CDR1 SNHLY, CDR2 FYNNEI. This CDR3 is 10 amino acids long. CDR3 nucleotides: TGTGCCAGCCACAAAGAGACCCAGTACTTC. Translation: CASHKETQYF.

This clonotype was detected only a few times. V gene TRBV3-1 combines with J gene TRBJ2-4, with 10 bases matching TRBD1. Germline V gene data show CDR1 as LGHDT and CDR2 as YNNKEL (reference sequence). The V gene end was trimmed by 0 bases and the J gene end by 7 bases; junction bases not matched to a gene: 6. This CDR3 is 16 amino acids long. This chain's CDR3 is CASSQEGTGERNIQYF. In DNA form, the CDR3 reads TGTGCCAGCAGCCAAGAGGGGACAGGGGAGCGGAACATTCAGTACTTC.

The rearrangement uses TRBV12-3 or TRBV12-4 and TRBJ2-3; D perhaps matches TRBD2 (6 bases). V lost 2 bases and J lost 0, with 6 bases in between. This CDR3 is built from 14 residues. This CDR3 reads CASSLSGSTDTQYF. CDR3 DNA sequence: TGTGCCAGCAGTTTAAGCGGGAGCACAGATACGCAGTATTTT.

This clonotype was counted at least ten times. The chain has TRBV6-1 and TRBJ1-5; 7 bases are a match to TRBD1. There are 14 residues in the CDR3. Germline CDR1 and CDR2: MNHNS and SASEGT. Unmatched junction bases numbered 9, after V lost 6 bases and J lost 7 bases. The DNA of the CDR3 is TGTGCCAGCAGAACGAGACAGGGCTTGCAGCCCCAGCATTTT. It translates to CASRTRQGLQPQHF.